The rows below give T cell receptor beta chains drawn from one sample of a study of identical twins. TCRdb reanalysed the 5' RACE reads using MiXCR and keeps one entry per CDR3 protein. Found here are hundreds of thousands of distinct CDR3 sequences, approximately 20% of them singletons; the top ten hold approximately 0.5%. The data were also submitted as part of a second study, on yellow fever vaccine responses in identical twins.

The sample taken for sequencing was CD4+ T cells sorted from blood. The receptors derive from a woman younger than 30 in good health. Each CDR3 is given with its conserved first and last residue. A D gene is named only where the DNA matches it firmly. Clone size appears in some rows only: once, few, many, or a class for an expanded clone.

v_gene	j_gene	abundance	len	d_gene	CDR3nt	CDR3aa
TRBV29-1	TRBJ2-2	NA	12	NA	TGCAGCGTTGGGACGAACACCGGGGAGCTGTTTTTT	CSVGTNTGELFF
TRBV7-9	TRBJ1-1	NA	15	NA	TGTGCCAGCAGCTCCCAGGGTGGGGCGAACACTGAAGCTTTCTTT	CASSSQGGANTEAFF
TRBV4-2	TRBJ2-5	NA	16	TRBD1	TGTGCCAGCAGCCAAGTTTTGGACAGGGTAATCGAGACCCAGTACTTC	CASSQVLDRVIETQYF
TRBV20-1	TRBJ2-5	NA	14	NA	TGCAGTGCTAGAGGGACAAGCGCCTCAGAGACCCAGTACTTC	CSARGTSASETQYF
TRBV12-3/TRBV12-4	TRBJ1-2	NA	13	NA	TGTGCCAGCAGGCCCGGGGGGACCTATGGCTACACCTTC	CASRPGGTYGYTF
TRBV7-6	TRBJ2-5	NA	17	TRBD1	TGTGCCAGCAGCCCCGACAGGGCGGCTCCATCCCAAGAGACCCAGTACTTC	CASSPDRAAPSQETQYF
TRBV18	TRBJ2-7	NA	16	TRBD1	TGTGCCAGCTCACCGCCGGGAGGACAGGGGATGTACGAGCAGTACTTC	CASSPPGGQGMYEQYF
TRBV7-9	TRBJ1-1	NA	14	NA	TGTGCCAGCAGCCGGAGGGACGCCACCGCTGAAGCTTTCTTT	CASSRRDATAEAFF
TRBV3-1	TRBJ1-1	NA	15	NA	TGTGCCAGCAGCCAAAACCGTAATCGACAGGTCGAAGCTTTCTTT	CASSQNRNRQVEAFF
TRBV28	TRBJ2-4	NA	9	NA	TGTGCCAGGGTGGCACATCAGTACTTC	CARVAHQYF
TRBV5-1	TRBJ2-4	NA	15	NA	TGCGCCAGCAGCTCGCTGGCGGGAGCCAAAAACATTCAGTACTTC	CASSSLAGAKNIQYF
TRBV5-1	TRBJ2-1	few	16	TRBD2	TGCGCCAGCAGCAACACTGGGACTAGCGTCGGGAGTGAGCAGTTCTTC	CASSNTGTSVGSEQFF
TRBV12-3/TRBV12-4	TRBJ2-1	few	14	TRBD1	TGTGCCAGCACACGGGGACAGGGGGCCTATGAGCAGTTCTTC	CASTRGQGAYEQFF
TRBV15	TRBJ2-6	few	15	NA	TGTGCCACCAGCAGAGATTGGATGGGGGCCAACGTCCTGACTTTC	CATSRDWMGANVLTF
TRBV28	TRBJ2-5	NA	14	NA	TGTGCCAGCACCACGGGTGGGGGGCGAGAGACCCAGTACTTC	CASTTGGGRETQYF
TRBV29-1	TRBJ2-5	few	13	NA	TGCAGCGTTCGGGATAGTGGGGGTGAGACCCAGTACTTC	CSVRDSGGETQYF
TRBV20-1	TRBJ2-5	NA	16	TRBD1	TGCAGTGCCACCGGGACAGGGGGCTATCAGAGGGAGACCCAGTACTTC	CSATGTGGYQRETQYF
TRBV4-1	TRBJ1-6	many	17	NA	TGCGCCAGCAGCCCGCAATTCTCGGGGATAGGAGGTTCACCCCTCCACTTT	CASSPQFSGIGGSPLHF
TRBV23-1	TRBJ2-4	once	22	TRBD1	TGCGCCAGCAGCCATCTGACAGGGGGCCCTGCGGGGGGCGGGTTAGCCAAAAACATTCAGTACTTC	CASSHLTGGPAGGGLAKNIQYF
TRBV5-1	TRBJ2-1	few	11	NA	TGCGCCAGCACCTGGAGCAACGAGCAGTTCTTC	CASTWSNEQFF
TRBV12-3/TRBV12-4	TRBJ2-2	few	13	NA	TGTGCCAGCAGATACAGGGAATCCGGGGAGCTGTTTTTT	CASRYRESGELFF
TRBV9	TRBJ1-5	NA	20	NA	TGTGCCAGCAGCGTAGTCATCCCTTCTTCTGGCAGGGGCAGAAATCAGCCCCAGCATTTT	CASSVVIPSSGRGRNQPQHF
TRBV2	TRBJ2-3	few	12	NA	TGTGCCAGCCAGACCTACACAGATACGCAGTATTTT	CASQTYTDTQYF
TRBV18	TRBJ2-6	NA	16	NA	TGTGCCAGCTCAGGGACAAACAGCTCTGGGGCCAACGTCCTGACTTTC	CASSGTNSSGANVLTF
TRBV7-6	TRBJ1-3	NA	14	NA	TGTGCCAGCGGTGGCAGCAACTCTGGAAACACCATATATTTT	CASGGSNSGNTIYF
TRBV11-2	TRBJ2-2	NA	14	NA	TGTGCCAGCAGCCAAGGGGGATGGGCCGGGGAGCTGTTTTTT	CASSQGGWAGELFF
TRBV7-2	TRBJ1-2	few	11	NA	TGTGCCAGCAGCTCCAGTTGGAAGCCAGAATTC	CASSSSWKPEF
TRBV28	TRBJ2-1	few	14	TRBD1	TGTGCCAGCAGAAGACAGGGGGGAAACAATGAGCAGTTCTTC	CASRRQGGNNEQFF
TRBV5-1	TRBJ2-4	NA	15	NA	TGCGCCAGCAGCTCTCAGGATATGGCCAAAAACATTCAGTACTTC	CASSSQDMAKNIQYF
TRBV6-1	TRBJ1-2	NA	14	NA	TGTGCCAGCAGCCAATCGGCGGCAGACTATGGCTACACCTTC	CASSQSAADYGYTF
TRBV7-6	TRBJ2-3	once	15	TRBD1	TGTGCCAGCAGCTTAATGGGACAGTACACAGATACGCAGTATTTT	CASSLMGQYTDTQYF
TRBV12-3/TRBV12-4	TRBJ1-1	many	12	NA	TGTGCCAGCAGCCGCGGGGGCACTGAAGCTTTCTTT	CASSRGGTEAFF
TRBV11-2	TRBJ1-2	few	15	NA	TGTGCCAGCAGCCCGGCAAAGACAGCTAACTATGGCTACACCTTC	CASSPAKTANYGYTF
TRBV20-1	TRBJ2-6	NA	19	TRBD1	TGCAGTGCCATCCCACTTCCGGGACAGGGGGCAACTGGGGCCAACGTCCTGACTTTC	CSAIPLPGQGATGANVLTF
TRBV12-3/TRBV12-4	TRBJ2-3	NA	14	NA	TGTGCCAGCAGTACACCCAGGTTACGGGATACGCAGTATTTT	CASSTPRLRDTQYF